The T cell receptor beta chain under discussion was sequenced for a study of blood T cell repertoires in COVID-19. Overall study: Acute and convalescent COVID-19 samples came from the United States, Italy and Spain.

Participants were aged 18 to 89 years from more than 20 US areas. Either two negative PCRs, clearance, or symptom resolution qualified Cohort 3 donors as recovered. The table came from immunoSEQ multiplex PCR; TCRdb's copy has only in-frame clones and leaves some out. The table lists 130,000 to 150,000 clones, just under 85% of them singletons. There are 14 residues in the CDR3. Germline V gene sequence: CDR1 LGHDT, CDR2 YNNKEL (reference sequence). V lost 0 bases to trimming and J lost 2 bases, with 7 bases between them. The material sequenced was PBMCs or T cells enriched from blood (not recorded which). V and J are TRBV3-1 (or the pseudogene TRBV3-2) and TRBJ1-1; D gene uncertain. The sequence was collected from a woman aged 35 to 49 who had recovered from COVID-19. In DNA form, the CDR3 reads TGTGCCAGCAGCCAAGATCTGTCTAACACTGAAGCTTTCTTT. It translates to CASSQDLSNTEAFF.